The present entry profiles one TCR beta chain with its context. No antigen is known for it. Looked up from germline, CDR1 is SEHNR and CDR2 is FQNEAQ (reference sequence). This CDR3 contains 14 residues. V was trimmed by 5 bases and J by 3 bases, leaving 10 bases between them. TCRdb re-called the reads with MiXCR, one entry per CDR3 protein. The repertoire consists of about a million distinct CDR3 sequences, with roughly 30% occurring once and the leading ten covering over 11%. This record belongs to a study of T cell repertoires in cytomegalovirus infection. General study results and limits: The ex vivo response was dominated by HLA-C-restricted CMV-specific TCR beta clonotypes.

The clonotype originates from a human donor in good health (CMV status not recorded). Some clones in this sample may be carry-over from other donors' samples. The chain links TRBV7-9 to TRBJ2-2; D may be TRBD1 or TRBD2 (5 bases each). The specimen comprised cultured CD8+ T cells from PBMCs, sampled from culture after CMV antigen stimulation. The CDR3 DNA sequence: TGTGCCAGCAGCCCCTGGGGGTACACCGGGGAGCTGTTTTTT. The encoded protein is CASSPWGYTGELFF.